This record covers a single T cell receptor beta chain. The CDR3 totals 13 residues. V gave up 0 bases and J gave up 5 bases, with 5 bases separating them. Germline loops: CDR1 SGHAT, CDR2 FQNNGV. These data are taken from a study of blood T cell repertoires in COVID-19. The overall study: Collection of acute and convalescent COVID-19 samples took place in the United States, Italy and Spain. From T cells, B-cell-depleted T cells, or PBMCs came the material, which was cDNA or gDNA.

Original processing notes: Reference gene primer amplification in the assay estimated nucleated cell counts. Clones were sequenced by immunoSEQ multiplex PCR, and TCRdb holds only the in-frame ones, with some missing. D and trimming come from the DNA, and the V and J calls and clone size come from that table. The data contain fewer than 200,000 clones, nearly 90% of them seen just once; the ten biggest clones take up 20% to 25%. Sequenced sample: peripheral blood. The TCR was taken from a man in his sixties with active or convalescent COVID-19. The chain carries TRBV11-2 and TRBJ1-5; D ambiguous. The CDR3 nucleotides are TGTGCCAGCAGCTTAGAGCAGTATCAGCCCCAGCATTTT. Encoded protein: CASSLEQYQPQHF. The entire variable domain, with the rest obtained from reference TRBV11-2 and TRBJ1-5, is as follows: EAGVAQSPRYKIIEKRQSVAFWCNPISGHATLYWYQQILGQGPKLLIQFQNNGVVDDSQLPKDRFSAERLKGVDSTLKIQPAKLEDSAVYLCASSLEQYQPQHFGDGTRLSIL.